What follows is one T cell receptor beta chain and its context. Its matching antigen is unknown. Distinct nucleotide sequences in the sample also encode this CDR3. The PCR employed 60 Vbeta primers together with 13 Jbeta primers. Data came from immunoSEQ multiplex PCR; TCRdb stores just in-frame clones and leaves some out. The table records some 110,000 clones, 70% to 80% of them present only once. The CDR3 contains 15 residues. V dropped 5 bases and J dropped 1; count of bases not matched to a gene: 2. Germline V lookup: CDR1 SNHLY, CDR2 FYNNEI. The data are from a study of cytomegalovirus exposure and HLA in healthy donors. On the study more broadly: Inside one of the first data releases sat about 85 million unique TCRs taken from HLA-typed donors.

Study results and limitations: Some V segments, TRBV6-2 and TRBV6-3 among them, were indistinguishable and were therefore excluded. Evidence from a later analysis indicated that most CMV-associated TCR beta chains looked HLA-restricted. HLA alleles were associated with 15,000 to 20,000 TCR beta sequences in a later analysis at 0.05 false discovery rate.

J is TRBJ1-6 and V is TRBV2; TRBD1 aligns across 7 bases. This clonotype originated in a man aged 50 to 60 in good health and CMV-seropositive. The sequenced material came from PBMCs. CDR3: CASSSQGSYNSPLHF. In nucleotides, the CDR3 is TGTGCCAGCAGTTCACAGGGGTCCTATAATTCACCCCTCCACTTT.